Shown below are 28 T cell receptor gamma chains from a single sample sequenced in a study of gamma-delta chains in newborns, infants, children. TCRdb re-identified clones in the reads via CATT. The sample yields some 900 gamma-chain clones, roughly 70% seen once. Sequenced input: blood. These receptors all come from a child who was a newborn, infant or young child, either healthy, febrile or measles-vaccinated (not recorded which).

For this clone: Within the sample, other DNA sequences also encode this same CDR3. This chain uses TRGV9 with TRGJP. The J gene was not available in TCRdb and was assigned here by matching the DNA to germline segments. CDR3 length: 17 residues. Germline V gives CDR1 GITISATS, CDR2 ISYDGTV (reference sequence). V trimming: 0 bases; J trimming: 7 bases; junction bases outside the gene matches: 6. The CDR3 loop reads CALWEVNGELGKKIKVF. The CDR3 nucleotides read TGTGCCTTGTGGGAGGTGAACGGGGAGTTGGGCAAAAAAATCAAGGTATTT.

This clone was recorded once. V and J are TRGV9 and TRGJP. The J gene was missing in TCRdb and was found by matching the end of the DNA to germline. V shed 4 bases and J 6 bases; nucleotides not matched to a gene: 3. CDR3 length: 15 residues. Germline V gene lookup returns CDR1 GITISATS and CDR2 ISYDGTV (reference sequence). The CDR3 reads CALWDIELGKKIKVF. CDR3 coding DNA: TGTGCCTTGTGGGACATAGAGTTGGGCAAAAAAATCAAGGTATTT.

The chain links TRGV4 to TRGJ1 or TRGJ2. The J gene, left out of TCRdb, was set here by checking the DNA against germline. This CDR3 region has 12 residues. Looked up from germline, CDR1 is EGSTGY and CDR2 is YDSYTSSV. The ends lost 3 bases at V and 8 bases at J; junction bases unmatched: 7. The CDR3 sequence: CATWDRGNKKLF. CDR3 DNA sequence: TGTGCCACCTGGGATCGGGGGAATAAGAAACTCTTT.

This clone was detected once. The J gene was reported as TRGJP; the V gene went uncalled. The CDR3 contains 16 residues. CDR3 in DNA: TGTGCCTTGTGGGCACCTCAAGAGTTGGGCAAAAAAATCAAGGTATTT. This encodes CALWAPQELGKKIKVF.

CDR3 sequence reads: CATWDGQGFHYKKLF. CDR3 DNA sequence: TGTGCCACCTGGGACGGGCAGGGGTTTCATTATAAGAAACTCTTT. This chain uses TRGV2 with TRGJ1 or TRGJ2. The J gene was not available in TCRdb and was assigned here by matching the DNA to germline segments. Germline V lookup: CDR1 EGSNGY, CDR2 YDSYNSKV. After removal of 0 bases from V and 5 bases from J, the junction contained 10 bases not matched to a gene. The CDR3 contains 15 residues.

The chain couples TRGV9 to TRGJP. No J gene was available from TCRdb, and it was assigned here by a germline match of the DNA. The J segment lost 9 bases and the V segment lost 3 bases, leaving 11 bases of the junction unmatched. The CDR3 covers 17 residues. Germline lookup yields CDR1 GITISATS and CDR2 ISYDGTV (reference sequence). The CDR3 sequence is CALWETPRGLGKKIKVF. The CDR3 DNA reads TGTGCCTTGTGGGAGACCCCGAGGGGGTTGGGCAAAAAAATCAAGGTATTT.

The chain has TRGV9 and TRGJP. TCRdb is silent on the J gene; assignment here came from matching the DNA to germline. J gave up 6 bases and V 2 bases, and 7 bases lay outside the gene matches. CDR3 size: 17 residues. Germline V lookup: CDR1 GITISATS, CDR2 ISYDGTV (reference sequence). The CDR3: CALWEAGGELGKKIKVF. The CDR3 DNA sequence: TGTGCCTTGTGGGAGGCGGGAGGAGAGTTGGGCAAAAAAATCAAGGTATTT.

The chain recombines TRGV4 with TRGJ1 or TRGJ2. TCRdb is silent on the J gene; assignment here came from matching the DNA to germline. After removal of 1 base from V and 3 bases from J, the junction contained 6 bases not matched to a gene. CDR1 EGSTGY and CDR2 YDSYTSSV come from the germline V gene. This CDR3 region has 14 residues. The CDR3 bases are TGTGCCACCTGGGATGGAATCGGTTATTATAAGAAACTCTTT. This sequence encodes CATWDGIGYYKKLF.

The chain joins TRGV4 to TRGJP2. TCRdb offers no J gene call, so here the DNA was matched to germline to obtain one. V lost 4 bases and J lost 2; bases outside the gene matches: 7. The CDR3 totals 15 residues. Germline V gene sequence: CDR1 EGSTGY, CDR2 YDSYTSSV. The CDR3 DNA is TGTGCCACCTGGGAAAAGGGGAGTAGTGATTGGATCAAGACGTTT. Amino acid sequence: CATWEKGSSDWIKTF.

The chain couples TRGV9 to TRGJP. Here the J gene was assigned by germline matching of the DNA, as TCRdb has none. CDR3 length: 17 residues. CDR1 is GITISATS and CDR2 is ISYDGTV in the germline V gene (reference sequence). The J segment lost 7 bases and the V segment lost 0 bases, leaving 6 bases of the junction unmatched. This CDR3 is CALWEVQCELGKKIKVF. In nucleotides, the CDR3 is TGTGCCTTGTGGGAGGTGCAGTGTGAGTTGGGCAAAAAAATCAAGGTATTT.

The rearrangement joins TRGV4 to TRGJP1. TCRdb records no J gene; here it was assigned by comparing the DNA to germline. The CDR3 loop spans 14 amino acids. V gave up 9 bases and J gave up 0 bases; unmatched junction bases: 7. Germline values: CDR1 EGSTGY, CDR2 YDSYTSSV. CDR3 in DNA: TGTGCCACCCCGATATATACCACTGGTTGGTTCAAGATATTT. Protein sequence: CATPIYTTGWFKIF.

The V call is TRGV4, the J call TRGJ1 or TRGJ2. Germline matching of the DNA provided the J gene here, since TCRdb leaves it blank. The CDR3 is 12 amino acids. Germline V gene data show CDR1 as EGSTGY and CDR2 as YDSYTSSV. V shed 4 bases and J 0 bases; nucleotides not matched to a gene: 0. The CDR3: CATWENYYKKLF. The CDR3 DNA reads TGTGCCACCTGGGAGAATTATTATAAGAAACTCTTT.

In nucleotides, the CDR3 is TGTGCCACCTGGGACGGGCGGCTAAAGAAACTCTTT. Amino acid sequence: CATWDGRLKKLF. The chain employs TRGV2 and TRGJ1 or TRGJ2. Because TCRdb records no J gene, it was assigned here through a match of the DNA to germline. The junction had 6 bases not matched to a gene; V was cut back by 0 bases and J by 10 bases. Germline CDR1 EGSNGY, CDR2 YDSYNSKV. The CDR3 consists of 12 residues.

Turning to this clone: Other nucleotide sequences from this sample produce the same CDR3. The chain joins TRGV9 to TRGJ1 or TRGJ2. The J gene is not listed in TCRdb, so it was assigned here from a DNA match to germline. The germline CDR1 and CDR2 sequences are GITISATS and ISYDGTV (reference sequence). Germline trimming cut 2 bases from V and 7 bases from J; bases unmatched to any gene: 2. The CDR3 runs 11 residues. The CDR3 coding sequence is TGTGCCTTGTGGGAGGGCTATAAGAAACTCTTT. This translates into CALWEGYKKLF.

The J gene is TRGJ1 or TRGJ2, while no V gene call was made. CDR3 length: 13 residues. The CDR3 spells CALWEVPFFKKLF. In DNA, the CDR3 is TGTGCCTTGTGGGAGGTGCCCTTCTTTAAGAAACTCTTT.

This clone has only a few counts. V is TRGV9 and J is TRGJP. The J gene, left out of TCRdb, was set here by checking the DNA against germline. The CDR3 spans 17 residues. Germline loops: CDR1 GITISATS, CDR2 ISYDGTV (reference sequence). With V trimmed by 0 bases and J by 6 bases, 5 bases remained unmatched. The CDR3 is CALWEVQGELGKKIKVF. The CDR3 coding sequence is TGTGCCTTGTGGGAGGTGCAGGGAGAGTTGGGCAAAAAAATCAAGGTATTT.

The J gene corresponds to TRGJ1 or TRGJ2; a V gene call is absent. The CDR3 spans 11 residues. This CDR3 is CALWEVGKKLF. DNA for the CDR3: TGTGCCTTGTGGGAGGTGGGCAAGAAACTCTTT.

J gene TRGJP was identified, but the V gene was not called. The CDR3 is 18 residues long. CDR3 amino acids: CALWEVQGQELGKKIKVF. The CDR3 region has the DNA TGTGCCTTGTGGGAGGTGCAAGGGCAAGAGTTGGGCAAAAAAATCAAGGTATTT.

The V gene is TRGV9, the J gene TRGJP. TCRdb supplies no J gene; here it was assigned by aligning the nucleotide sequence to germline. Trimming took 5 bases from V and 4 from J; bases not matched to a gene: 2. Per germline, CDR1 GITISATS and CDR2 ISYDGTV (reference sequence). This CDR3 has 15 amino acids. CDR3 sequence (DNA): TGTGCCTTGTGGGGTCAAGAGTTGGGCAAAAAAATCAAGGTATTT. Amino acid sequence: CALWGQELGKKIKVF.

The V gene lacks a call, and TRGJ1 or TRGJ2 is the J gene. The CDR3 loop spans 14 amino acids. Here the CDR3 reads CATWDGPLYYKKLF. CDR3 coding DNA: TGTGCCACCTGGGATGGGCCGTTGTATTATAAGAAACTCTTT.

The chain's CDR3 is CALWEVQQELGKKIKVF. CDR3 DNA: TGTGCCTTGTGGGAGGTCCAACAAGAGTTGGGCAAAAAAATCAAGGTATTT. This chain links TRGV9 with TRGJP. The J gene was not available in TCRdb and was assigned here by matching the DNA to germline segments. CDR3 length: 17 residues. With V trimmed by 1 base and J by 4 bases, 4 bases remained unmatched. Germline CDR1 reads GITISATS; CDR2 reads ISYDGTV (reference sequence).

The J gene is given as TRGJ1 or TRGJ2, and the V gene is not called. This CDR3 contains 11 residues. CDR3: CATWVRYKKLF. The CDR3 coding sequence is TGTGCCACCTGGGTGAGATATAAGAAACTCTTT.

As regards this clone: One base away lies a much larger clone, so this may be a sequencing read error. Other DNA sequences within the sample encode an identical CDR3. The chain couples TRGV9 to TRGJP. No J gene is reported in TCRdb; it was inferred here by comparing the DNA with germline. The CDR3 runs to 15 residues. The ends lost 2 bases at V and 6 bases at J; junction bases unmatched: 1. From germline, CDR1 is GITISATS and CDR2 ISYDGTV (reference sequence). CDR3 protein: CALWEGELGKKIKVF. The CDR3, as DNA: TGTGCCTTGTGGGAGGGAGAGTTGGGCAAAAAAATCAAGGTATTT.

This clone appeared a few times. At one boundary the junction diverges from the germline segment, which might be a read error. The chain uses TRGV8 and TRGJ1 or TRGJ2. The CDR3 is 12 residues long. Germline V gives CDR1 VENAVY, CDR2 YDSYNSRV. The CDR3 is CATSSNYYEKLF. DNA for the CDR3: TGTGCCACCTCGTCGAATTATTATGAGAAACTCTTT.

The rearrangement joins TRGV5 to TRGJP2. As TCRdb names no J gene, one was assigned here on the basis of a DNA match to germline. CDR1 and CDR2 from the germline V gene are VINAFY and YDVSNSKD. With V trimmed by 3 bases and J by 2 bases, 3 bases remained unmatched. There are 14 residues in the CDR3. This chain's CDR3 is CATWDPSSDWIKTF. In DNA form, the CDR3 reads TGTGCCACCTGGGACCCGAGTAGTGATTGGATCAAGACGTTT.

In this sample, this clone turned up a few times. The chain joins TRGV2 to TRGJ1 or TRGJ2. TCRdb does not report a J gene; here it was assigned by matching the DNA to germline references. V lost 3 bases, J lost 7 bases, and 3 bases stayed unmatched. Germline-derived CDR1 and CDR2 are EGSNGY and YDSYNSKV. The CDR3 sequence is 11 residues long. The CDR3 is CATWDQYKKLF. In DNA form, the CDR3 reads TGTGCCACCTGGGACCAGTATAAGAAACTCTTT.

On this clone itself: A read error may account for a junction end that differs from germline. This chain links TRGV2 with TRGJ1 or TRGJ2. No J gene is reported in TCRdb; it was inferred here by comparing the DNA with germline. The CDR3 loop spans 13 amino acids. Germline CDR1 reads EGSNGY; CDR2 reads YDSYNSKV. CDR3 in amino acids: CATWDGHDYKKLF. The CDR3 DNA follows: TGTGCTACCTGGGACGGGCATGATTATAAGAAACTCTTT.

The V gene is TRGV9, the J gene TRGJ1 or TRGJ2. The J gene was not available in TCRdb and was assigned here by matching the DNA to germline segments. V gave up 3 bases and J gave up 9 bases; unmatched junction bases: 11. The CDR3 is 13 residues long. Germline V gives CDR1 GITISATS, CDR2 ISYDGTV (reference sequence). The CDR3, as DNA: TGTGCCTTGTGGGAGCCGCCTTACGGTAAGAAACTCTTT. Residues: CALWEPPYGKKLF.